This entry lists 3 T cell receptor beta chains sequenced from one sample in a study of identical twins. MiXCR, applied by TCRdb to the 5' RACE reads, yields one record per CDR3 protein. This sample has about 220,000 distinct CDR3 sequences, with 6.5% to 9% found just once. These same data were also listed under a study on yellow fever vaccine responses in identical twins.

The sequenced material came from CD8+ T cells sorted from blood. All receptors come from a woman between 18 and 29 years old in good health.

The V gene is TRBV29-1, the J gene TRBJ2-5, with 9 bases identical to TRBD2. The trim removed 3 bases at V and 3 bases at J, leaving 2 bases unmatched. The CDR3 covers 13 residues. Per germline, CDR1 SQVTM and CDR2 ANQGSEA. The CDR3 nucleotides read TGCAGCGTTGAGCGGGGGGGAAAAGAGACCCAGTACTTC. Protein sequence: CSVERGGKETQYF.

V usage is TRBV2 and J usage is TRBJ1-1, with 8 bases lining up with TRBD1. V gave up 3 bases and J gave up 0 bases; unmatched junction bases: 3. The CDR3 is made up of 15 amino acids. In germline, CDR1 is SNHLY, CDR2 FYNNEI. CDR3 sequence reads: CASSETGVMNTEAFF. CDR3 in DNA: TGTGCCAGCAGTGAGACAGGGGTAATGAACACTGAAGCTTTCTTT.

This clonotype was observed at least ten times. CDR3 protein: CSARDLSSGRENYEQYF. The CDR3 DNA reads TGCAGTGCTAGAGATCTGTCTAGCGGGAGAGAGAACTACGAGCAGTACTTC. V gene TRBV20-1 combines with J gene TRBJ2-7; 10 bases map to TRBD2. This CDR3 spans 17 amino acids. Germline V gene data show CDR1 as DFQATT and CDR2 as SNEGSKA (reference sequence). V lost 0 bases, J lost 3 bases, and 11 bases stayed unmatched.